This entry lists 15 T cell receptor beta chains sequenced from one sample in a study of radiation and T cells in renal cell carcinoma. Time point described: baseline pretreatment blood. Treatment of the sample: 15 Gy SBRT to primary tumor, nephrectomy 4 weeks later. TCRdb's copy holds only in-frame clones and misses some; the assay was immunoSEQ multiplex PCR. The sample consists of 150,000 or so clones, about 88% of them appearing once. The material sequenced was blood, taken from a patient whose treatment included radiotherapy and nephrectomy. All receptors come from a woman in her 50s with renal cell carcinoma.

The CDR3 DNA follows: TGTGCCAGCATCCGGGACAGGGTGAACACTGAAGCTTTCTTT. It encodes CASIRDRVNTEAFF. The rearrangement links TRBV6-5 to TRBJ1-1, with 9 positions matching TRBD1. Germline CDR1 and CDR2: MNHEY and SVGAGI. V gave up 7 bases and J gave up 0 bases; unmatched junction bases: 3. The CDR3 loop spans 14 amino acids.

The chain recombines TRBV4-2 with TRBJ2-1; 10 bases match TRBD2. J was trimmed by 7 bases and V by 1 base; bases with no gene match: 4. The CDR3 spans 15 residues. Germline lookup yields CDR1 LGHNA and CDR2 YNFKEQ. CDR3 nucleotides: TGTGCCAGCAGCCAAGCCAGCGGGGGGGCAAATGAGCAGTTCTTC. This sequence encodes CASSQASGGANEQFF.

The chain is built from TRBV6-1 and TRBJ2-1, with 10 bases matching TRBD1. Trimming removed 7 bases from V and 3 bases from J; junction bases left unmatched: 6. The CDR3 is 15 residues long. Per the germline V gene, CDR1 is MNHNS and CDR2 is SASEGT. The CDR3, as DNA: TGTGCCAGCACCCCCGACAGGGGGCTCTACAATGAGCAGTTCTTC. It is translated as CASTPDRGLYNEQFF.

This clone has a handful of counts. The same CDR3 arises from other DNA sequences in this sample as well. V and J are TRBV7-3 and TRBJ1-1; D is perhaps TRBD1 (5 bases). Germline-derived CDR1 and CDR2 are SGHTA and FQGTGA. V shed 3 bases and J shed 1 base, with 6 bases lying between them. The CDR3 has 13 amino acids. The CDR3 DNA follows: TGTGCCAGCAGCTTTGGGGGGAACACTGAAGCTTTCTTT. Translating it yields CASSFGGNTEAFF.

The chain links TRBV28 to TRBJ2-5; 10 bases are a match to TRBD2. Germline V gene sequence: CDR1 MDHEN, CDR2 SYDVKM. This CDR3 region has 15 residues. V lost 10 bases and J lost 0; bases outside the gene matches: 8. The CDR3, as DNA: TGTGCCACACAGCGGGGGGGCTTGTACCAAGAGACCCAGTACTTC. This codes for CATQRGGLYQETQYF. Filled out from reference TRBV28 and TRBJ2-5, the complete variable domain reads DVKVTQSSRYLVKRTGEKVFLECVQDMDHENMFWYRQDPGLGLRLIYFSYDVKMKEKGDIPEGYSVSREKKERFSLILESASTNQTSMYLCATQRGGLYQETQYFGPGTRLLVL.

V and J are TRBV5-5 and TRBJ2-2, with TRBD1 identical over 7 bases. CDR1 is SGHKS, CDR2 YYEKEE, per germline (reference sequence). V shed 2 bases and J 5 bases; nucleotides not matched to a gene: 6. The CDR3 covers 15 residues. CDR3: CASSFEQGRTGELFF. DNA for the CDR3: TGTGCCAGCAGCTTCGAACAGGGGCGGACCGGGGAGCTGTTTTTT.

V and J are TRBV4-1 and TRBJ2-7; TRBD2 agrees at 7 bases. This CDR3 has 15 amino acids. Looked up from germline, CDR1 is MGHRA and CDR2 is YSYEKL. J gave up 3 bases and V 4 bases, and 9 bases lay outside the gene matches. CDR3 in DNA: TGCGCCAGCAGCCCCCATTCAGCGGGGTTCTACGAGCAGTACTTC. Its protein is CASSPHSAGFYEQYF.

The chain is built from TRBV7-8 and TRBJ2-7; TRBD1 matches at 7 bases. V lost 4 bases, J lost 5 bases, and 8 bases stayed unmatched. Germline CDR1 SGHVS, CDR2 FQNEAQ. The CDR3 contains 14 residues. This CDR3 reads CASSSTGSDNEQYF. In DNA, the CDR3 is TGTGCCAGCAGCTCGACAGGGTCGGATAACGAGCAGTACTTC.

This chain connects TRBV5-1 to TRBJ2-3, with 13 bases fitting TRBD2. V was pared by 4 bases and J by 5 bases, with 4 bases of the junction left unmatched. Germline V gene data show CDR1 as SGHRS and CDR2 as YFSETQ. This CDR3 has 15 residues. The DNA of the CDR3 is TGCGCCAGCAGCCGCGGGACTAGCGGGGTAGATACGCAGTATTTT. Translation: CASSRGTSGVDTQYF.

This clone has a single count. V and J are TRBV5-4 and TRBJ1-2; the D gene is possibly TRBD1 (6 bases). This CDR3 has 12 residues. The V gene's germline CDR1 is SGHNT and CDR2 YYREEE (reference sequence). V lost 4 bases and J 7 bases, leaving 11 bases between the germline ends. CDR3: CASSNPGVGYTF. As DNA, the CDR3 is TGTGCCAGCAGCAACCCAGGGGTTGGCTACACCTTC. Full variable domain (rest looked up from reference TRBV5-4 and TRBJ1-2): ETGVTQSPTHLIKTRGQQVTLRCSSQSGHNTVSWYQQALGQGPQFIFQYYREEENGRGNFPPRFSGLQFPNYSSELNVNALELDDSALYLCASSNPGVGYTFGSGTRLTVV.

In its sample, this clone was seen once. The chain is built from TRBV10-3 and TRBJ2-7; 7 bases are shared with TRBD1. CDR1 ENHRY and CDR2 SYGVKD come from the germline V gene. CDR3 length equals 14 residues. V trimming: 6 bases; J trimming: 0 bases; junction bases outside the gene matches: 5. The CDR3 sequence is CAIRGDSSSYEQYF. CDR3 DNA sequence: TGTGCCATCAGGGGGGACAGCAGCTCCTACGAGCAGTACTTC.

Note on this clone: Within the sample, other DNA sequences also encode this same CDR3. The chain joins TRBV5-1 to TRBJ2-7; D perhaps matches TRBD1 (6 bases). This CDR3 spans 14 amino acids. Trimming cost V 4 bases and J 0 bases, with 11 bases left between them. Germline V gene data show CDR1 as SGHRS and CDR2 as YFSETQ. CDR3 loop: CASSGTGSSYEQYF. CDR3 in DNA: TGCGCCAGCAGCGGTACAGGGAGCTCCTACGAGCAGTACTTC.

The chain carries TRBV5-1 and TRBJ1-2; D may be TRBD1 (5 bases). The CDR3 extends over 15 amino acids. V dropped 0 bases and J dropped 6 bases, with 15 bases sitting between them. The germline gives CDR1 SGHRS, CDR2 YFSETQ. Here the CDR3 reads CASSLDPGKANGYTF. CDR3 in DNA: TGCGCCAGCAGCTTGGATCCAGGGAAAGCTAATGGCTACACCTTC. The full variable domain, with the rest looked up from reference TRBV5-1 and TRBJ1-2, is KAGVTQTPRYLIKTRGQQVTLSCSPISGHRSVSWYQQTPGQGLQFLFEYFSETQRNKGNFPGRFSGRQFSNSRSEMNVSTLELGDSALYLCASSLDPGKANGYTFGSGTRLTVV.

The chain employs TRBV7-2 and TRBJ2-5; TRBD2 agrees at 9 bases. With V trimmed by 5 bases and J by 5 bases, 6 bases remained unmatched. Germline CDR1 and CDR2: SGHTA and FQGNSA. CDR3 length: 14 residues. This CDR3 reads CASSPGLAKETQYF. CDR3 nucleotide sequence: TGTGCCAGCAGCCCAGGACTAGCGAAGGAGACCCAGTACTTC. Supplemented by reference TRBV7-2 and TRBJ2-5, the full variable domain reads GAGVSQSPSNKVTEKGKDVELRCDPISGHTALYWYRQSLGQGLEFLIYFQGNSAPDKSGLPSDRFSAERTGGSVSTLTIQRTQQEDSAVYLCASSPGLAKETQYFGPGTRLLVL.

This clone was counted once. The chain combines TRBV7-9 with TRBJ2-7; D unclear. The V end lost 6 bases, the J end lost 2 bases, and 5 bases lay between the germline ends. The germline V gene encodes CDR1 SEHNR and CDR2 FQNEAQ (reference sequence). The length of the CDR3 is 11 residues. CDR3 DNA sequence: TGTGCCAGCAGTTCTGCCTACGAGCAGTACTTC. Translating it yields CASSSAYEQYF.